This is a list of T cell receptor beta chains from one sample in a study of T cell repertoires in cytomegalovirus infection. No antigen has been identified for these receptors. Each CDR3 protein is one row after TCRdb ran MiXCR on the reads. In the table there are roughly 860,000 distinct CDR3 sequences, approximately 30% of which are singletons. Sequencing used cultured CD8+ T cells from PBMCs, obtained from culture after CMV antigen stimulation. The receptors were gathered from a human donor in good health (CMV status not recorded). Some clones in this sample may be carry-over from other donors' samples. The CDR3 runs from the conserved cysteine through the conserved F or W. D genes are given only for firm matches. Size is stated for part of the rows, as once, few or many counts, or as a class when the clone is expanded.

many	TRBV7-2	TRBJ1-6	NA	TGTGCCAGCGAGGGCACCTTTCCTACGCATATGCCTCACATGAGCTCCTATAATTCACCCCTCCACTTT	CASEGTFPTHMPHMSSYNSPLHF
few	TRBV7-9	TRBJ2-5	NA	TGTGCCAGCAGCTTAGAGAACGAAGAGACCCAGTACTTC	CASSLENEETQYF
few	TRBV6-1	TRBJ2-1	TRBD2	TGTGCCAGCAGTTATCAGCGGGGGGGCCTGGATGAGCAGTTCTTC	CASSYQRGGLDEQFF
NA	TRBV7-8	TRBJ1-5	TRBD1	TGTGCCAGCAGCTCCAGGGGGTCTAAACGTCAGCCCCAGCATTTT	CASSSRGSKRQPQHF
NA	TRBV7-6	TRBJ2-3	NA	TGTGCCAGCAGCTTTACCAGTTTT	CASSFTSF
many	TRBV7-2	TRBJ2-1	TRBD2	TGTGCCAGCAGCTTAGGGGCTAGCGGGTCCTACAATGAGCAGTTCTTC	CASSLGASGSYNEQFF
NA	TRBV6-5	TRBJ1-5	NA	TGTACCAGCAGTGTGGGTGGGGATTATCAGCCCCAGCATTTT	CTSSVGGDYQPQHF
NA	TRBV27	TRBJ2-3	NA	TGTGCCAGCAGTTCGTATAGTGGGTTCGATACGCAGTATTTT	CASSSYSGFDTQYF
NA	TRBV7-6	TRBJ1-1	NA	TGTGCCAGCAGCTCCCAGGGTACGATGAACACTGAAGCTTTCTTT	CASSSQGTMNTEAFF
NA	TRBV19	TRBJ1-1	NA	TGTGCCAGTAGTTCCCAAGAAATGAACACTGAAGCTTTCTTT	CASSSQEMNTEAFF
many	TRBV7-2	TRBJ2-1	TRBD1	TGTGCCAGCAGCTTTCAGGGGGCAAGGCCTTCAAGGGAGCAGTTCTTC	CASSFQGARPSREQFF